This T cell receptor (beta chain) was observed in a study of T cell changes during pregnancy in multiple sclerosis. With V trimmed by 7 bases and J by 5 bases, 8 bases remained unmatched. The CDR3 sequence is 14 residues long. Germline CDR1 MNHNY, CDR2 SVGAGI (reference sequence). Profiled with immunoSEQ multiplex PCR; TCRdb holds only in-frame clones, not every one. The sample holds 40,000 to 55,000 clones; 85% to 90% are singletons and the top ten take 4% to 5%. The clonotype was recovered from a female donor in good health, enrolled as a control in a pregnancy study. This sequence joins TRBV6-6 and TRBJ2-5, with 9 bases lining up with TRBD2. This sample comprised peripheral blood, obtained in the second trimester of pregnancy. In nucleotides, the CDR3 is TGTGCCAGCACACTAGCGGGTGTTGGGGAGACCCAGTACTTC. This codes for CASTLAGVGETQYF.